This T cell receptor (beta chain) was identified in a study of blood T cell repertoires in COVID-19. With V trimmed by 2 bases and J by 7 bases, 3 bases remained unmatched. CDR1 is SEHNR and CDR2 is FQNEAQ in the germline V gene (reference sequence). This CDR3 region has 15 residues. Sequencing was performed with immunoSEQ multiplex PCR; in TCRdb, only in-frame clones are kept and a portion is missing. This table has a few hundred thousand clones, approximately 90% appearing once. The TCR sequence derives from a woman in her thirties or forties who had been exposed to COVID-19. What was sequenced was PBMCs or T cells enriched from blood (not recorded which). The chain recombines TRBV7-9 with TRBJ2-1; TRBD2 matches 12 bases. The CDR3 is CASSLPGLAGNEQFF. The CDR3 DNA sequence: TGTGCCAGCAGCTTACCGGGACTAGCGGGTAATGAGCAGTTCTTC.